Each of the 8 T cell receptor beta chains below was sequenced from the same sample in a study of T cell repertoires in cytomegalovirus infection. TCRdb used MiXCR to reprocess the reads, holding one entry per CDR3 protein. This sample has approximately 190,000 distinct CDR3 sequences, with 8% to 10% found just once. The sample comprised PBMCs. The receptors come from a human donor in good health (CMV status not recorded). Some clones in this sample may be carry-over from other donors' samples.

This clonotype has at least ten counts. This chain links TRBV7-9 with TRBJ1-1; D is unresolved. The CDR3 length is 13 residues. Deletions cut 0 bases from V and 5 bases from J, with 7 bases between. Germline V lookup: CDR1 SEHNR, CDR2 FQNEAQ (reference sequence). CDR3 protein: CASSLAQSTEAFF. Here the CDR3 DNA reads TGTGCCAGCAGCTTAGCCCAGAGTACTGAAGCTTTCTTT.

This clonotype was seen only a few times. This chain uses TRBV27 with TRBJ1-2; the D gene is possibly TRBD1 (5 bases). Trimming removed 5 bases from V and 4 bases from J, with 11 bases in between. The CDR3 is 13 amino acids. Germline CDR1 MNHEY, CDR2 SMNVEV (reference sequence). The CDR3 loop is CASSPTGTYGYTF. In DNA form, the CDR3 reads TGTGCCAGCAGTCCAACCGGGACCTATGGCTACACCTTC.

The V call is TRBV5-1, the J call TRBJ2-1, with D perhaps TRBD1 (5 bases). V dropped 0 bases and J dropped 10 bases, with 14 bases sitting between them. Germline assignment: CDR1 SGHRS and CDR2 YFSETQ. The CDR3 spans 14 residues. CDR3 coding DNA: TGCGCCAGCAGCTTGGACCCAGGGAACGTGGAGCAGTTCTTC. It translates to CASSLDPGNVEQFF. Looking up the rest from reference TRBV5-1 and TRBJ2-1 gives the full variable domain: KAGVTQTPRYLIKTRGQQVTLSCSPISGHRSVSWYQQTPGQGLQFLFEYFSETQRNKGNFPGRFSGRQFSNSRSEMNVSTLELGDSALYLCASSLDPGNVEQFFGPGTRLTVL.

This clonotype was detected many times. The rearrangement links TRBV7-6 to TRBJ2-7; possible D gene TRBD1, 5 bases. V lost 2 bases and J lost 2, with 16 bases in between. The length of the CDR3 is 16 residues. CDR1 SGHVS and CDR2 FNYEAQ come from the germline V gene. CDR3 in amino acids: CASSLFADRTTYEQYF. CDR3 bases: TGTGCCAGCAGCTTATTCGCGGATAGGACAACCTACGAGCAGTACTTC.

This rearrangement joins TRBV28 to TRBJ1-5; D is undetermined. Trimming took off 4 bases at V and 7 bases at J, with 11 bases between the two ends. Germline-derived CDR1 and CDR2 are MDHEN and SYDVKM. The CDR3 covers 13 residues. The DNA for the CDR3 is TGTGCCAGCAGTTACCCCGCTAACCAGCCCCAGCATTTT. Translating it yields CASSYPANQPQHF.

This clonotype was recorded many times. The chain links TRBV7-2 to TRBJ2-3, with D possibly being TRBD2 (6 bases). Between the trimmed V and J ends, which lost 1 base and 1 base, there was a span of 12 bases. Germline CDR1 is SGHTA and CDR2 is FQGNSA. The CDR3 has 16 residues. CDR3 DNA sequence: TGTGCCAGCAGCTTAGGGGAGGAGTTCCGCACAGATACGCAGTATTTT. It yields the protein CASSLGEEFRTDTQYF.

This clonotype was counted many times. The chain carries TRBV28 and TRBJ2-7, with 11 bases identical to TRBD1. The CDR3 covers 14 residues. The V gene end was trimmed by 8 bases and the J gene end by 6 bases; junction bases not matched to a gene: 9. From germline, CDR1 is MDHEN and CDR2 SYDVKM. This CDR3 is CASHKPGQGGEQYF. The CDR3 DNA sequence: TGTGCCAGCCATAAACCGGGACAGGGGGGCGAGCAGTACTTC. Full variable domain (missing parts from reference TRBV28 and TRBJ2-7): DVKVTQSSRYLVKRTGEKVFLECVQDMDHENMFWYRQDPGLGLRLIYFSYDVKMKEKGDIPEGYSVSREKKERFSLILESASTNQTSMYLCASHKPGQGGEQYFGPGTRLTVT.

The chain has TRBV2 and TRBJ2-5; D ambiguous. This CDR3 has 12 amino acids. The ends were cut back, 6 bases at V and 2 bases at J, with 7 bases in the middle. In germline, CDR1 is SNHLY, CDR2 FYNNEI. The CDR3 region is CASRPAQETQYF. CDR3 sequence (DNA): TGTGCCAGCAGACCGGCGCAAGAGACCCAGTACTTC.